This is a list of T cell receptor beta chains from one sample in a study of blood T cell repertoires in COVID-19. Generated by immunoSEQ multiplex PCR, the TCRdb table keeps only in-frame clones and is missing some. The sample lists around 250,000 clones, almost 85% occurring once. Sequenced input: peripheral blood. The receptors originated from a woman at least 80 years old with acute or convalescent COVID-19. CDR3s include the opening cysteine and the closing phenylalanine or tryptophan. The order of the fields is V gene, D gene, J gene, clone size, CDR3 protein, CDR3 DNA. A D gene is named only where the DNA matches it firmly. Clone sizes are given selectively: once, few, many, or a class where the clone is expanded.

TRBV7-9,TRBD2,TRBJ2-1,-,CASSLDGTSRYNEQFF,TGTGCCAGCAGCTTAGATGGGACTAGCCGATACAATGAGCAGTTCTTC
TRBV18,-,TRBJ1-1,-,CASSPPPSTGYTEAFF,TGTGCCAGCTCACCACCGCCCTCAACAGGGTACACTGAAGCTTTCTTT
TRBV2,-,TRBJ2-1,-,CASSGDGGTYNEQFF,TGTGCCAGCAGTGGAGACGGGGGAACCTACAATGAGCAGTTCTTC
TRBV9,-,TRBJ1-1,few,CASSVVGQTNTEAFF,TGTGCCAGCAGCGTAGTTGGACAGACGAACACTGAAGCTTTCTTT
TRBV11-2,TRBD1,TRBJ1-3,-,CASSFRTGPMSSGNTIYF,TGTGCCAGCAGCTTTCGGACAGGGCCTATGAGCTCTGGAAACACCATATATTTT
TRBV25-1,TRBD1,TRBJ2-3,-,CASSYDRGGNTQYF,TGTGCCAGCAGTTACGACAGGGGCGGGAATACGCAGTATTTT
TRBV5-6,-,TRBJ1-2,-,CASSLGTDYGYTF,TGTGCCAGCAGCTTGGGCACAGACTATGGCTACACCTTC
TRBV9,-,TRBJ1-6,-,CASSVGQYNSPLHF,TGTGCCAGCAGCGTCGGACAGTATAATTCACCCCTCCACTTT
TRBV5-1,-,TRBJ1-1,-,CASSFAQTYTEAFF,TGCGCCAGCAGCTTCGCACAGACATACACTGAAGCTTTCTTT
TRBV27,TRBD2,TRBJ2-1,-,CASSSLPSGGRYNEQFF,TGTGCCAGCAGTTCGCTTCCTAGCGGGGGGAGGTACAATGAGCAGTTCTTC
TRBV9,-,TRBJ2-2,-,CASSPLPSAGELFF,TGTGCCAGCAGCCCCCTCCCCAGCGCCGGGGAGCTGTTTTTT
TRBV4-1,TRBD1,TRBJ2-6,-,CASSQGQGRGSGANVLTF,TGCGCCAGCAGCCAAGGACAGGGGCGAGGCTCTGGGGCCAACGTCCTGACTTTC
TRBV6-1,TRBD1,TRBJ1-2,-,CASSEAPGQGASGYTF,TGTGCCAGCAGTGAAGCCCCCGGACAGGGGGCGTCTGGCTACACCTTC
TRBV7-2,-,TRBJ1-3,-,CASSSSRGSGNTIYF,TGTGCCAGCAGCTCCTCCCGGGGCTCTGGAAACACCATATATTTT
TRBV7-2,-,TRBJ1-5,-,CASSLRSGQPQHF,TGTGCCAGCAGCTTGAGGAGCGGACAGCCCCAGCATTTT
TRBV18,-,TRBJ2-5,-,CASSPEEGRGETQYF,TGTGCCAGCTCACCAGAGGAGGGAAGAGGAGAGACCCAGTACTTC
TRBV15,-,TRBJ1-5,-,CATSSTQSGYSNQPQHF,TGTGCCACCAGCAGTACTCAATCGGGGTATAGCAATCAGCCCCAGCATTTT
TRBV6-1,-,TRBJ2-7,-,CASSERGALSYEQYF,TGTGCCAGCAGTGAACGGGGGGCATTGTCCTACGAGCAGTACTTC
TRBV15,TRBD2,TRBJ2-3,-,CATNAGGQDTQYF,TGTGCCACCAATGCGGGAGGGCAAGATACGCAGTATTTT
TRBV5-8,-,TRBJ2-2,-,CASSFLASVNTGELFF,TGTGCCAGCAGCTTTTTGGCTAGCGTTAACACCGGGGAGCTGTTTTTT
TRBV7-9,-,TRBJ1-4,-,CASSSDSQNEKLFF,TGTGCCAGCAGCTCGGACAGCCAGAATGAAAAACTGTTTTTT
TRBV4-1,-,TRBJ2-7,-,CASSPPSVVARAEQYF,TGCGCCAGCAGCCCCCCCTCGGTTGTTGCGCGCGCCGAGCAGTACTTC
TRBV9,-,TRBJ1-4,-,CASSVHPTAGEKLFF,TGTGCCAGCAGCGTACACCCGACCGCGGGCGAAAAACTGTTTTTT
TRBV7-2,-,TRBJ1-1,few,CASSRYRVPNTEAFF,TGTGCCAGCAGCCGGTACAGGGTTCCGAACACTGAAGCTTTCTTT
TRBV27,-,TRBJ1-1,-,CASSLFRVAGMNTEAFF,TGTGCCAGCAGTTTATTTCGGGTTGCGGGGATGAACACTGAAGCTTTCTTT
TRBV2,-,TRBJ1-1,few,CASSPGGNTEAFF,TGTGCCAGCAGTCCGGGGGGGAACACTGAAGCTTTCTTT
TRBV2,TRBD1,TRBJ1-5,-,CASRGDRATLNQPQHF,TGTGCCAGCAGAGGGGACAGGGCAACTTTAAATCAGCCCCAGCATTTT
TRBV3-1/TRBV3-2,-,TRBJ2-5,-,CASKSGGRETQYF,TGTGCCAGCAAAAGTGGGGGCAGAGAGACCCAGTACTTC
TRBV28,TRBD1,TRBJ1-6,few,CASKGQGPYNSPLHF,TGTGCCAGCAAGGGACAGGGCCCATATAATTCACCCCTCCACTTT
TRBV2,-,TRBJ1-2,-,CASSPQGNYGYTF,TGTGCCAGCAGTCCCCAGGGGAACTATGGCTACACCTTC
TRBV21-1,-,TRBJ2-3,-,CASSKGNCTDTQYF,TGTGCCAGCAGCAAAGGAAACTGCACAGATACGCAGTATTTT
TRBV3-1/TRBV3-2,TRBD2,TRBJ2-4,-,CASSKERDLKNIQYF,TGTGCCAGCAGCAAGGAGCGGGACCTCAAAAACATTCAGTACTTC